The 19 T cell receptor beta chains below were found in one sample sequenced in a study of blood T cells in healthy people across ages. The authors ran a second PCR of 7 to 11 cycles using a sample-barcoded 5' primer and a J-beta primer mix. TCRdb recomputed calls from the 5' RACE reads with MiXCR, one row per CDR3 protein. This sample carries about a million distinct CDR3 sequences, roughly 51% of them seen once, and the ten largest clones take around 21%. The sample comprised blood. These TCRs come from a woman aged 55-70 years in good health.

The V and J genes are TRBV27 and TRBJ1-2, with D unresolved. This CDR3 is 15 amino acids long. V lost 5 bases to trimming and J lost 0 bases, with 13 bases between them. Germline CDR1 and CDR2: MNHEY and SMNVEV (reference sequence). CDR3 residues: CASSKLTQANYGYTF. The DNA for the CDR3 is TGTGCCAGCAGTAAGCTCACACAAGCTAACTATGGCTACACCTTC.

The DNA of the CDR3 is TGTGCCAGCAGCCTCAAGGGCTGGGGAAATTTCCTGGAGACCCAGTACTTC. Translated: CASSLKGWGNFLETQYF. This chain uses TRBV3-1 with TRBJ2-5; D call uncertain. The CDR3 loop spans 17 amino acids. V was clipped by 4 bases and J by 5 bases, with 23 bases between them. Germline CDR1 LGHDT, CDR2 YNNKEL (reference sequence).

The chain uses TRBV25-1 and TRBJ2-1, with D hard to call. The germline V and J ends were trimmed by 7 bases and 4 bases, with 20 bases remaining between them. The CDR3 contains 16 residues. Germline CDR1 reads MGHDK; CDR2 reads SYGVNS. CDR3 DNA sequence: TGTGCCAGCACCGCAAGAACCAGTCCCCTATACAATGAGCAGTTCTTC. This sequence encodes CASTARTSPLYNEQFF.

The chain joins TRBV6-5 to TRBJ2-1; TRBD1 or TRBD2 may be the D gene (6 bases each). The CDR3 covers 17 residues. Germline CDR1 MNHEY, CDR2 SVGAGI. The V end was cut by 0 bases, the J end by 13 bases, with 25 bases between. The CDR3 reads CASSYSRGAGLPETQFF. The DNA for the CDR3 is TGTGCCAGCAGTTACTCGAGGGGGGCGGGTCTTCCAGAGACCCAGTTCTTC.

This clonotype was seen a handful of times. For the CDR3, the DNA is TGTGCCAGCAGTTTAGGGGGTGGTGTGGACTACACCTTC. The encoded protein is CASSLGGGVDYTF. The rearrangement joins TRBV27 to TRBJ1-2; D perhaps matches TRBD1 (5 bases). CDR1 and CDR2 from the germline V gene are MNHEY and SMNVEV (reference sequence). The CDR3 is 13 residues long. Trimming took 2 bases from V and 10 from J, leaving 14 bases between them.

J is TRBJ2-3 and V is TRBV27, with TRBD2 as a possible D gene (6 bases). V was cut by 6 bases and J by 3 bases, with 28 bases left in between. Germline V gene lookup returns CDR1 MNHEY and CDR2 SMNVEV (reference sequence). The CDR3 length is 19 residues. Written as DNA, the CDR3 is TGTGCCAGCAGCCCACTTAGCGGACTGTCGGGCCTTTTGACAGATACGCAGTATTTT. This translates into CASSPLSGLSGLLTDTQYF.

This chain uses TRBV7-8 with TRBJ2-5, with D possibly TRBD2 on 5 matching bases. The V gene lost 1 base and the J gene lost 7 bases, with 7 bases spanning the gap. The CDR3 is 12 amino acids. CDR1 SGHVS and CDR2 FQNEAQ come from the germline V gene. CDR3 nucleotides: TGTGCCAGCAGCTTAGTCCGGGGGACCCAGTACTTC. This codes for CASSLVRGTQYF.

The J gene is TRBJ2-1, the V gene TRBV29-1; a possible D gene is TRBD1 (6 bases). Germline values: CDR1 SQVTM, CDR2 ANQGSEA. V lost 5 bases to trimming and J lost 5 bases, with 13 bases between them. The CDR3 has 13 amino acids. Here the CDR3 reads CSVKRGWNNEQFF. Here the CDR3 DNA reads TGCAGCGTTAAAAGGGGGTGGAACAATGAGCAGTTCTTC.

The rearrangement joins TRBV10-3 to TRBJ1-2; D is uncertain. This CDR3 region has 14 residues. Germline loops: CDR1 ENHRY, CDR2 SYGVKD. Trimming took off 2 bases at V and 3 bases at J, with 10 bases between the two ends. CDR3: CAISETDLYYGYTF. The DNA for the CDR3 is TGTGCCATCAGTGAGACAGATCTTTACTATGGCTACACCTTC.

The chain recombines TRBV20-1 with TRBJ2-1, with D unclear. Germline V gene data show CDR1 as DFQATT and CDR2 as SNEGSKA (reference sequence). CDR3 length: 14 residues. The CDR3 DNA reads as TGCAATGCCTCTATCTCGACCGGTTACAATGAGCAGTTCTTC. Translation gives CNASISTGYNEQFF.

This rearrangement joins TRBV2 to TRBJ1-4, with 7 bases matching TRBD1. The CDR3 is made up of 16 amino acids. Germline V gives CDR1 SNHLY, CDR2 FYNNEI. Losses at the gene ends were 5 bases for V and 7 bases for J; bases not matched to a gene: 13. Here the CDR3 DNA reads TGTGCCAGCAGTAATCTAAGAGGGGGCATGGGTGAAAAACTGTTTTTT. Its translation is CASSNLRGGMGEKLFF.

The chain uses TRBV6-1 and TRBJ2-1; TRBD2 agrees at 14 bases. There are 17 residues in the CDR3. J was trimmed by 5 bases and V by 5 bases; bases with no gene match: 8. Germline CDR1 is MNHNS and CDR2 is SASEGT. The CDR3 sequence is CASSPGTSGRGHNEQFF. DNA for the CDR3: TGTGCCAGCAGTCCCGGGACTAGCGGGAGAGGGCACAATGAGCAGTTCTTC.

In this sample, this clonotype turned up once. The rearrangement links TRBV20-1 to TRBJ2-5, with 7 bases lining up with TRBD2. Gene TRBJ2-7 matches the end of the DNA better, so the J call may be wrong. CDR1 is DFQATT, CDR2 SNEGSKA, per germline (reference sequence). This CDR3 comprises 14 residues. CDR3 in amino acids: CSAGPWTGGYEQYF. CDR3 DNA: TGCAGTGCTGGGCCGTGGACGGGAGGCTACGAGCAGTACTTC.

V is TRBV23-1 and J is TRBJ2-3; 7 bases are shared with TRBD1. TRBV23-1 counts as an open reading frame of uncertain function. The CDR3 consists of 16 residues. The junction had 5 bases not matched to a gene; V was cut back by 2 bases and J by 0 bases. CDR3 DNA sequence: TGCGCCAGCAGTCAACCCGGGACAGTAAGCACAGATACGCAGTATTTT. This gives the protein CASSQPGTVSTDTQYF.

There are a few counts of this clonotype. The gene calls are TRBV5-5 and TRBJ1-1; D possibly corresponds to TRBD1 (5 bases). V lost 1 base to trimming and J lost 11 bases, with 18 bases between them. CDR1 SGHKS and CDR2 YYEKEE come from the germline V gene (reference sequence). The CDR3 has 14 amino acids. The CDR3 region is CASSLSGAQLPAFF. The CDR3 DNA sequence: TGTGCCAGCAGCTTGTCTGGGGCCCAACTCCCGGCTTTCTTT. The full variable domain, its missing parts supplied by reference TRBV5-5 and TRBJ1-1, is DAGVTQSPTHLIKTRGQQVTLRCSPISGHKSVSWYQQVLGQGPQFIFQYYEKEERGRGNFPDRFSARQFPNYSSELNVNALLLGDSALYLCASSLSGAQLPAFFGQGTRLTVV.

In the case of this clonotype: One end of the junction fails to match germline, which may point to a read error. V is TRBV28 and J is TRBJ2-7, with D maybe TRBD2 (6 bases). Per the germline V gene, CDR1 is MDHEN and CDR2 is SYDVKM. CDR3 length: 14 amino acids. The CDR3 DNA follows: TGTGCCAACAGTCCCTCAGGGAGGCCTTACGAGCAGTACTTC. Protein sequence: CANSPSGRPYEQYF.

The chain carries TRBV27 and TRBJ2-5; no clear D gene. V gave up 0 bases and J gave up 11 bases, with 13 bases separating them. Germline V gene data show CDR1 as MNHEY and CDR2 as SMNVEV (reference sequence). This CDR3 is built from 13 residues. CDR3 in DNA: TGTGCCAGCAGTTTATCTATGATCGGAGAGCAGTACTTC. This codes for CASSLSMIGEQYF.

V gene TRBV4-1 combines with J gene TRBJ1-1, with 8 bases fitting TRBD1. V gave up 5 bases and J gave up 2 bases; unmatched junction bases: 7. CDR3 length: 15 amino acids. The germline gives CDR1 MGHRA, CDR2 YSYEKL. The CDR3 here is CASSKGQGANTEAFF. CDR3 DNA sequence: TGCGCCAGCAGCAAAGGCCAGGGGGCAAACACTGAAGCTTTCTTT.

This clonotype was seen a handful of times. This sequence joins TRBV7-2 and TRBJ2-7, with D unresolved. This CDR3 region has 11 residues. The V end was cut by 0 bases, the J end by 10 bases, with 7 bases between. Germline CDR1 and CDR2: SGHTA and FQGNSA. CDR3 in DNA: TGTGCCAGCAGCTTAGCGAGTCTACAGTACTTC. Translation gives CASSLASLQYF.